This T cell receptor (beta chain) was identified in a study of CD8 T cells in ankylosing spondylitis. This CDR3 is built from 16 residues. The germline CDR1 and CDR2 sequences are DFQATT and SNEGSKA (reference sequence). The V gene lost 2 bases and the J gene lost 1 base, with 15 bases spanning the gap. Study-wide results and caveats: Both synovial fluid and blood in reactive arthritis had previously been reported to carry some motif variants. Reportedly, matched ankylosing spondylitis synovial fluid was significantly enriched for disease-linked clones. Made up of about eight highly homologous variants, a TCR beta motif appeared characteristic of ankylosing spondylitis blood.

This clonotype has more than one count but fewer than ten. Its antigen is not known. Molecular-barcoded quantitative 5'-RACE produced these TCR beta libraries. TCRdb re-called the 5' RACE reads with MiXCR, one entry per CDR3 protein. The sample contains some 39,000 distinct CDR3 sequences, around 15% of which appear only once. The V call is TRBV20-1, the J call TRBJ2-1; D call uncertain. Specimen: synovial fluid, either unsorted or a sorted T cell fraction (not recorded which). The TCR comes from a male donor with ankylosing spondylitis. The CDR3 here is CSARSSSGSSYNEQFF. In DNA form, the CDR3 reads TGCAGTGCTAGATCGTCCAGTGGCTCTTCCTACAATGAGCAGTTCTTC.